This TCR beta chain was observed in a study of CD8 T cells in ankylosing spondylitis. Study-wide results and limits: One TCR beta motif, made up of seven to nine highly homologous variants, appeared characteristic of ankylosing spondylitis blood. Disease-associated clones were reportedly significantly overrepresented in matched ankylosing spondylitis synovial fluid. Clones linked with disease were CD8+ and fairly uncommon in the peripheral blood.

Quantitative 5'-RACE with molecular barcodes produced the TCR beta libraries. TCRdb fed the 5' RACE reads into MiXCR, producing one record per CDR3 protein. This sample carries about 300,000 distinct CDR3 sequences, approximately 10% of them seen once, and the ten largest clones take roughly 9.5%. This CDR3 has 20 residues. Germline V lookup: CDR1 LNHNV, CDR2 YYDKDF (reference sequence). The V and J ends lost 0 bases and 5 bases, in that order; junction bases with no gene match: 18. This clonotype was counted only a few times. The antigen remains undetermined. The chain carries TRBV15 and TRBJ2-5; 10 bases are a match to TRBD2. This clonotype originated in a female donor with ankylosing spondylitis or in good health (not recorded which). The specimen was blood, either unsorted or a sorted T cell fraction (not recorded which). Here the CDR3 reads CATSRDVRGSLAGVEETQYF. The CDR3 bases are TGTGCCACCAGCAGAGATGTTAGAGGTAGTCTAGCGGGGGTTGAGGAGACCCAGTACTTC.